The T cell receptor beta chain described here comes from a study of blood T cell repertoires in COVID-19. The CDR3 length is 17 residues. The protocol was immunoSEQ multiplex PCR, while the TCRdb copy is restricted to in-frame clones and leaves out a portion. The repertoire holds more than 150,000 clones, less than 90% seen once, with approximately 7.7% in the top ten. Material: PBMCs or T cells enriched from blood (not recorded which). The TCR originated in a woman aged 50 to 65 who had recovered from COVID-19. The V gene is TRBV21-1, the J gene TRBJ2-1; the table's D call of TRBD1 was not tested on the DNA. TRBV21-1 is designated a pseudogene. CDR3 DNA sequence: TGTGCCAGCCGTGGACAGGGTTGGAAGAAAAAACAAAATGAGCAGTTCTTC. This translates into CASRGQGWKKKQNEQFF.